These 30 T cell receptor beta chains share one sample of origin, sequenced in a study of CD8 T cells in Susac syndrome. The authors reverse transcribed roughly 0.5 to 1 ug RNA with random hexamers. From the immunoSEQ multiplex PCR reads, TCRdb called clonotypes with MiXCR, one entry per CDR3 protein. The data hold around 270,000 distinct CDR3 sequences, with roughly 85% observed a single time. The specimen sequenced was CD8+ T cells from PBMCs. The receptors come from a human donor with multiple sclerosis.

The J gene is TRBJ2-1, the V gene TRBV7-6; D is possibly TRBD2 (5 bases). Trimming left V 5 bases short and J 3 bases short, with 17 bases between. This CDR3 has 16 residues. Germline V CDR1 and CDR2: SGHVS, FNYEAQ. DNA for the CDR3: TGTGCCAGCAGCCCCGGGCCATCCGGGAACTACAATGAGCAGTTCTTC. Protein product: CASSPGPSGNYNEQFF.

The V and J genes are TRBV25-1 and TRBJ2-3; 7 nucleotides match TRBD2. The V gene end was trimmed by 6 bases and the J gene end by 2 bases; junction bases not matched to a gene: 8. The CDR3 has 15 amino acids. Germline V lookup: CDR1 MGHDK, CDR2 SYGVNS. The DNA for the CDR3 is TGTGCCAGCAGCCGAGGGGACTACTACACAGATACGCAGTATTTT. Its translation: CASSRGDYYTDTQYF.

The V call is TRBV5-8, the J call TRBJ2-1; 7 bases line up with TRBD2. The germline CDR1 and CDR2 sequences are SGHTS and YDEGEE. CDR3 length: 16 residues. The trim removed 0 bases at V and 5 bases at J, leaving 8 bases unmatched. The CDR3: CASSLGVGDYNNEQFF. In nucleotides, the CDR3 is TGTGCCAGCAGCTTGGGGGTGGGGGACTATAACAATGAGCAGTTCTTC. Full variable domain (remainder filled in from reference TRBV5-8 and TRBJ2-1): EAGVTQSPTHLIKTRGQQATLRCSPISGHTSVYWYQQALGLGLQFLLWYDEGEERNRGNFPPRFSGRQFPNYSSELNVNALELEDSALYLCASSLGVGDYNNEQFFGPGTRLTVL.

J is TRBJ2-7 and V is TRBV5-1, with D hard to call. V was cut by 7 bases and J by 0 bases, with 14 bases left in between. Per germline, CDR1 SGHRS and CDR2 YFSETQ. The CDR3 is 14 residues long. The CDR3 is CASPKGSSSYEQYF. The DNA for the CDR3 is TGCGCCAGCCCCAAAGGCAGCAGCTCCTACGAGCAGTACTTC.

This clonotype has only one observation. The chain has TRBV6-2 or TRBV6-3 and TRBJ2-7; the D call may be TRBD1 or TRBD2 (5 bases each). This CDR3 is 14 amino acids long. The germline V and J ends were trimmed by 0 bases and 6 bases, with 12 bases remaining between them. From germline, CDR1 is MNHEY and CDR2 SVGEGT. This CDR3 reads CASSYSGDLAEQYF. The CDR3, as DNA: TGTGCCAGCAGTTACTCGGGGGACCTGGCCGAGCAGTACTTC.

The V call is TRBV7-9, the J call TRBJ2-5; 13 bases map to TRBD2. The CDR3 runs to 19 residues. The germline CDR1 and CDR2 sequences are SEHNR and FQNEAQ (reference sequence). V was clipped by 4 bases and J by 2 bases; unmatched bases: 13. Here the CDR3 DNA reads TGTGCCAGCAGCTCGATACTAGCGGGAGGGCATCACACACAAGAGACCCAGTACTTC. Translating gives CASSSILAGGHHTQETQYF.

This clonotype was detected only a few times. The chain combines TRBV12-3 or TRBV12-4 with TRBJ2-2; 7 positions agree with TRBD1. The CDR3 is 14 residues long. With V trimmed by 8 bases and J by 1 base, 4 bases remained unmatched. The CDR3 reads CASDRDENTGELFF. In DNA, the CDR3 is TGTGCCAGCGACAGGGATGAGAACACCGGGGAGCTGTTTTTT.

The chain employs TRBV20-1 and TRBJ1-2, with D maybe TRBD1 (5 bases). The germline V and J ends were trimmed by 0 bases and 2 bases, with 7 bases remaining between them. The germline V gene encodes CDR1 DFQATT and CDR2 SNEGSKA (reference sequence). The CDR3 runs 13 residues. CDR3 sequence reads: CSARDGGNYGYTF. For the CDR3, the DNA is TGCAGTGCTAGAGATGGGGGGAACTATGGCTACACCTTC.

V usage is TRBV29-1 and J usage is TRBJ1-1; TRBD1 might be the D (5 bases). The ends were cut back, 4 bases at V and 7 bases at J, with 16 bases in the middle. This CDR3 has 13 residues. Germline CDR1 SQVTM, CDR2 ANQGSEA. The CDR3 sequence is CSVGVRTGLEAFF. The CDR3 DNA reads TGCAGCGTTGGGGTTCGAACAGGACTTGAAGCTTTCTTT.

This clonotype was seen a handful of times. The J gene is TRBJ2-2, the V gene TRBV4-1; 8 bases line up with TRBD1. CDR3 length: 17 residues. CDR1 MGHRA and CDR2 YSYEKL come from the germline V gene. The ends lost 3 bases at V and 6 bases at J; junction bases unmatched: 12. CDR3 amino acids: CASSHGTGQGWAGELFF. The CDR3 nucleotides read TGCGCCAGCAGCCATGGGACCGGACAGGGCTGGGCCGGGGAGCTGTTTTTT.

V and J are TRBV6-2 or TRBV6-3 and TRBJ2-1, with TRBD1 identical over 12 bases. CDR3 size: 15 residues. V lost 5 bases and J lost 4; bases outside the gene matches: 3. Germline-derived CDR1 and CDR2 are MNHEY and SVGEGT. CDR3 nucleotides: TGTGCCAGCAGTATGGGACAGGGGGCTTACAATGAGCAGTTCTTC. It specifies CASSMGQGAYNEQFF.

The chain has TRBV20-1 and TRBJ2-7, with TRBD2 matching over 10 bases. The CDR3 length is 15 residues. CDR1 and CDR2 (germline): DFQATT, SNEGSKA (reference sequence). Germline trimming cut 5 bases from V and 9 bases from J; bases unmatched to any gene: 16. The CDR3 protein is CSARPSGSGRGVQYF. The CDR3 coding sequence is TGCAGTGCTCGACCCTCGGGGAGCGGGAGGGGTGTGCAGTACTTC.

The CDR3 DNA reads as TGTGCCAGCAGTTACTCCCAGCGGGCATACAATGAGCAGTTCTTC. Protein sequence: CASSYSQRAYNEQFF. This chain links TRBV6-5 with TRBJ2-1; tentatively, D is TRBD2 (6 bases). Per germline, CDR1 MNHEY and CDR2 SVGAGI. Trimming shortened V by 0 bases and J by 4 bases, and 10 bases separated the two germline ends. The length of the CDR3 is 15 residues.

This clonotype was seen a single time. V usage is TRBV6-2 or TRBV6-3 and J usage is TRBJ2-1; the D gene is possibly TRBD1 (5 bases). Trimming took 2 bases from V and 9 from J, leaving 11 bases between them. The CDR3 loop spans 13 amino acids. Germline values: CDR1 MNHEY, CDR2 SVGEGT. CDR3 sequence reads: CASSYTQGGEQFF. DNA for the CDR3: TGTGCCAGCAGTTACACTCAGGGCGGTGAGCAGTTCTTC.

The V call is TRBV9, the J call TRBJ2-7; D perhaps matches TRBD2 (6 bases). Trimming took 4 bases from V and 7 from J, leaving 21 bases between them. The CDR3 extends over 15 amino acids. Germline V gene sequence: CDR1 SGDLS, CDR2 YYNGEE. The CDR3 is CASSLPTGGQEEQYF. In DNA, the CDR3 is TGTGCCAGCAGCCTACCAACAGGAGGGCAGGAAGAGCAGTACTTC.

V gene TRBV28 combines with J gene TRBJ2-1; the D call may be TRBD1 or TRBD2 (6 bases each). Germline V gene lookup returns CDR1 MDHEN and CDR2 SYDVKM. V was trimmed by 4 bases and J by 7 bases, leaving 11 bases between them. The CDR3 runs 13 residues. CDR3 amino acids: CASSSGASNEQFF. CDR3 in DNA: TGTGCCAGCAGTTCGGGGGCCTCTAATGAGCAGTTCTTC.

This clonotype was recorded only once. The chain couples TRBV6-5 to TRBJ1-5; D unclear. V lost 0 bases and J 7 bases, leaving 7 bases between the germline ends. The CDR3 extends over 13 amino acids. CDR1 is MNHEY, CDR2 SVGAGI, per germline. The CDR3 reads CASSYSAGQPQHF. The DNA of the CDR3 is TGTGCCAGCAGTTACTCTGCGGGGCAGCCCCAGCATTTT.

The rearrangement joins TRBV9 to TRBJ1-2, with TRBD1 as a possible D gene (6 bases). Trimming took 3 bases from V and 5 from J, leaving 14 bases between them. Per germline, CDR1 SGDLS and CDR2 YYNGEE. CDR3 length: 14 amino acids. CDR3 coding DNA: TGTGCCAGCAGCGCCCGGGACATGGATTATGGCTACACCTTC. It translates to CASSARDMDYGYTF.

The chain has TRBV24-1 and TRBJ1-2, with D maybe TRBD1 (6 bases). Germline V gene sequence: CDR1 KGHDR, CDR2 SFDVKD. The CDR3 has 15 residues. V was pared by 3 bases and J by 2 bases, with 12 bases between. CDR3 protein: CATSDPRTANYGYTF. The DNA for the CDR3 is TGTGCCACCAGTGATCCTAGGACAGCGAACTATGGCTACACCTTC.

The rearrangement uses TRBV7-9 and TRBJ2-5, with a possible D match to TRBD2 (6 bases). The CDR3 totals 12 residues. The V gene lost 6 bases and the J gene lost 10 bases, with 15 bases spanning the gap. Per the germline V gene, CDR1 is SEHNR and CDR2 is FQNEAQ (reference sequence). The CDR3 region has the DNA TGTGCCAGCAGGGATAGTCGGGAGCTCCAGTACTTC. It codes for CASRDSRELQYF.

V is TRBV12-3 or TRBV12-4 and J is TRBJ2-2, with 11 bases identical to TRBD2. V lost 5 bases and J lost 1; bases outside the gene matches: 3. The CDR3 totals 16 residues. The CDR3 DNA follows: TGTGCCAGCAGTCATACTAGCGGGGGGAACACCGGGGAGCTGTTTTTT. It translates to CASSHTSGGNTGELFF.

The J gene is TRBJ2-3, the V gene TRBV4-2, with 8 positions matching TRBD2. V gave up 4 bases and J gave up 5 bases; unmatched junction bases: 14. The germline CDR1 and CDR2 sequences are LGHNA and YNFKEQ. The CDR3 contains 17 residues. As DNA, the CDR3 is TGTGCCAGCAGCCTACCCACTTCAGCGGGAGAAGGAGATACGCAGTATTTT. Amino acid sequence: CASSLPTSAGEGDTQYF.

This chain joins TRBV5-6 and TRBJ1-1, with D hard to call. Germline lookup yields CDR1 SGHDT and CDR2 YYEEEE. Trimming removed 2 bases at V and 7 bases at J, with 9 bases between. The CDR3 has 12 amino acids. Here the CDR3 DNA reads TGTGCCAGCAGCTTAGGTCCGGTTGAAGCTTTCTTT. It translates to CASSLGPVEAFF.

A word on this clonotype: The junction shows a germline mismatch at one end, possibly a read error. The rearrangement links TRBV29-1 to TRBJ1-1; D remains unclear. Germline CDR1 reads SQVTM; CDR2 reads ANQGSEA. The CDR3 spans 12 residues. In nucleotides, the CDR3 is TGCAGCGTCCCCCAGGAGAACACGGAAGCTTTCTTT. It specifies CSVPQENTEAFF.

The chain combines TRBV7-9 with TRBJ2-1; D gene unclear. The CDR3 totals 12 residues. V was cut by 5 bases and J by 8 bases, with 10 bases left in between. CDR1 SEHNR and CDR2 FQNEAQ come from the germline V gene (reference sequence). The CDR3 sequence is CASSQVYDEQFF. The CDR3 DNA reads as TGTGCCAGCAGCCAGGTGTATGATGAGCAGTTCTTC.

CDR3 in amino acids: CASSYLNRGTEAFF. CDR3 bases: TGTGCCAGCAGTTATCTCAACAGGGGCACTGAAGCTTTCTTT. The chain recombines TRBV13 with TRBJ1-1; 7 bases match TRBD1. V shed 6 bases, J shed 4 bases, and the junction held 8 bases outside the gene matches. The CDR3 loop spans 14 amino acids. CDR1 is PRHDT, CDR2 FYEKMQ, per germline (reference sequence).

This clonotype was counted between two and nine times. The chain uses TRBV7-2 and TRBJ2-7, with TRBD1 matching 9 bases. CDR1 SGHTA and CDR2 FQGNSA come from the germline V gene. The CDR3 consists of 16 residues. J was trimmed by 3 bases and V by 0 bases; bases with no gene match: 6. The CDR3 sequence: CASSLAIWDRDYEQYF. CDR3 sequence (DNA): TGTGCCAGCAGCTTAGCAATTTGGGACAGGGACTACGAGCAGTACTTC.

The chain couples TRBV20-1 to TRBJ2-3; possible D gene TRBD1, 6 bases. Germline values: CDR1 DFQATT, CDR2 SNEGSKA (reference sequence). Trimming took off 0 bases at V and 0 bases at J, with 10 bases between the two ends. The CDR3 consists of 15 residues. The CDR3: CSARDWTASTDTQYF. The CDR3 coding sequence is TGCAGTGCTAGAGATTGGACAGCCAGCACAGATACGCAGTATTTT.

The chain employs TRBV7-8 and TRBJ2-2; 7 bases are shared with TRBD1. The CDR3 contains 17 residues. Looked up from germline, CDR1 is SGHVS and CDR2 is FQNEAQ. The junction had 9 bases not matched to a gene; V was cut back by 2 bases and J by 3 bases. For the CDR3, the DNA is TGTGCCAGCAGCTTACCAGCGGACAGGACTGACACCGGGGAGCTGTTTTTT. This gives the protein CASSLPADRTDTGELFF.

The chain links TRBV20-1 to TRBJ2-1; D is undetermined. The CDR3 has 16 residues. Deletions cut 5 bases from V and 1 base from J, with 18 bases between. Germline CDR1 reads DFQATT; CDR2 reads SNEGSKA (reference sequence). CDR3: CSARHQLTGSYNEQFF. The DNA for the CDR3 is TGCAGTGCTCGACACCAACTTACTGGTTCCTACAATGAGCAGTTCTTC.